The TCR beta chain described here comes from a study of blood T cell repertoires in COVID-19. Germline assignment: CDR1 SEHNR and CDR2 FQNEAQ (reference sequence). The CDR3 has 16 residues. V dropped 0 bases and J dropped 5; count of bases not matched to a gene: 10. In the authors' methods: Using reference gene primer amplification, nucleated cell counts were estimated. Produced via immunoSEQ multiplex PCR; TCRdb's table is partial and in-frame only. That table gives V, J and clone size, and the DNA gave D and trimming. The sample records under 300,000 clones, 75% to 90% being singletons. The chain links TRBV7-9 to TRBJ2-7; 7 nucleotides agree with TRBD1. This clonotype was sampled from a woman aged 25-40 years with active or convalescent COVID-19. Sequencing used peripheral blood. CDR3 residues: CASSLATQGLVDEQYF. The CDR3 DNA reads TGTGCCAGCAGCTTAGCAACACAGGGGTTAGTGGACGAGCAGTACTTC.